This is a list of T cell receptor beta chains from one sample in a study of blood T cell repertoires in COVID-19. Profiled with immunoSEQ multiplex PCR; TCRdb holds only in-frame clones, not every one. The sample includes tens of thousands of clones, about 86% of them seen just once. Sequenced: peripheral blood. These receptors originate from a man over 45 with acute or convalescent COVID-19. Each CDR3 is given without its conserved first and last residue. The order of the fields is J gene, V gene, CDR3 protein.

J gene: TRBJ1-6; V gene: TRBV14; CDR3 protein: ASSQGSGQWNSPLH
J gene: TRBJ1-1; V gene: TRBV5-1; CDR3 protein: ASSLGGRVGTEAF
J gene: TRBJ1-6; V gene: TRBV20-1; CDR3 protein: SASTGGHIIGSPLH
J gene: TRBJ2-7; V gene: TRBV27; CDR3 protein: ASSFGTGTYEQY
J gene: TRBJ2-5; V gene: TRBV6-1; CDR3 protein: ASSQQETQY
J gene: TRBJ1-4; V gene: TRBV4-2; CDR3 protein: ASSSQAGSAATNEKLF
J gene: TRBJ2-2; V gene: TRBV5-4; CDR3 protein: ASSLGEEDTGELF
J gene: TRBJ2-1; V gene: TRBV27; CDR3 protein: ASSYGTAPNEQF
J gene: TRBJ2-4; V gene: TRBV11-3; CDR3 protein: ASRIPGQLIQY
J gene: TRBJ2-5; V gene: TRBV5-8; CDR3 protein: ASSSGLAGGGETQY
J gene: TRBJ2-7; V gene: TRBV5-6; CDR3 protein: ASSFYGSSYEQY
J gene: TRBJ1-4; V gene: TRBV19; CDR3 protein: ASSIYALVGTNEKLF
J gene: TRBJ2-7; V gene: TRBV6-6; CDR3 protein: ASSYRDLAYEQY
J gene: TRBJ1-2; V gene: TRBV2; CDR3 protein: ASRGGAGGYGYT
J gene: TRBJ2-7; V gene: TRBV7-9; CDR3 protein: ASSNRDSSYEQY
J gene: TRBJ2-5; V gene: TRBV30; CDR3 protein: AWSGGGAGTQY
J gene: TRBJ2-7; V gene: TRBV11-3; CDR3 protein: ASSPPTSCHEQY
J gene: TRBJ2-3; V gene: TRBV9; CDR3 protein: ASSPGGLADTQY
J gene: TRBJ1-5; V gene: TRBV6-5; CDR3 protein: ASQGSNQPQH
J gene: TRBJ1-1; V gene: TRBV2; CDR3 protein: ASRVTSGTEAF
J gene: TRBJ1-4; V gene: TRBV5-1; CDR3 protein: ASSLGQGARGEKLF
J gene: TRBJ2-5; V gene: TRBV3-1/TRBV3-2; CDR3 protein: ASSLGQRQETQY
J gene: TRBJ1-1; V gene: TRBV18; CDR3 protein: ASHSGGSGSLSF
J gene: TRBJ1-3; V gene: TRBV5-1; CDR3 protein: ASSLGGTAGNTIY
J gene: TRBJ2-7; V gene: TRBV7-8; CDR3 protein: ASSGGGTGDYEQY
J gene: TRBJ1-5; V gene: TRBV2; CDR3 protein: ASSLAAGSNQPQH
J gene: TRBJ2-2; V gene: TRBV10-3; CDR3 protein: AISGGGELF